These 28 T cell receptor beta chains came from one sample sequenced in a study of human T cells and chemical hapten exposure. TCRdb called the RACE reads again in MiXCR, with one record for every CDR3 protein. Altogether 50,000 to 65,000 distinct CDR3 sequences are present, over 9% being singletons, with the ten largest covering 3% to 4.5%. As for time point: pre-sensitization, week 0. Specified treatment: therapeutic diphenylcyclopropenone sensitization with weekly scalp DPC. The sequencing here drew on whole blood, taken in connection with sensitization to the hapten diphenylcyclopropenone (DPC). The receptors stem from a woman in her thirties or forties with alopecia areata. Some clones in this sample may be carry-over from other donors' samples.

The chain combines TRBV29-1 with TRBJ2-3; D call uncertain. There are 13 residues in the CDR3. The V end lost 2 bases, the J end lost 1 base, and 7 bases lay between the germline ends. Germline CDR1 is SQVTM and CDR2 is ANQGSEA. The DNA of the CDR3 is TGCAGCGTTGAATTGGGCGGCACAGATACGCAGTATTTT. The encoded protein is CSVELGGTDTQYF.

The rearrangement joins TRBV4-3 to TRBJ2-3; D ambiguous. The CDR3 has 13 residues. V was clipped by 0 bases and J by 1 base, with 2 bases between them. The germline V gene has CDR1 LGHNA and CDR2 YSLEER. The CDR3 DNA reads TGCGCCAGCAGCCAAGATGGCACAGATACGCAGTATTTT. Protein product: CASSQDGTDTQYF.

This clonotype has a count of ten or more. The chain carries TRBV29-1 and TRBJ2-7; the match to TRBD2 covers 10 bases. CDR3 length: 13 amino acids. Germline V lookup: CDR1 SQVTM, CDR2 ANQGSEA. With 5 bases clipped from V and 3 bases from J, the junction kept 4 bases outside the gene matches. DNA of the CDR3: TGCAGCGTTTCCCGGACTAGCGGCTACGAGCAGTACTTC. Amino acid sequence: CSVSRTSGYEQYF.

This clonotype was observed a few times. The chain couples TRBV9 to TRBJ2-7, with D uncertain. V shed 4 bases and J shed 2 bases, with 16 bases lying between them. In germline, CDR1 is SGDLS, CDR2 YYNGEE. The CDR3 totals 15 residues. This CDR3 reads CASSPRSVLTYEQYF. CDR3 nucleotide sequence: TGTGCCAGCAGCCCCCGGAGCGTGTTAACCTACGAGCAGTACTTC.

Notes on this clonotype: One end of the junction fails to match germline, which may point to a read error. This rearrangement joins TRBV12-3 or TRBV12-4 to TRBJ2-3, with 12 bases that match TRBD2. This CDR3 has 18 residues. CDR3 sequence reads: CASSSGLAGLTSTDTQNF. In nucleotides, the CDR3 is TGTGCCAGCAGTTCAGGACTAGCGGGGCTAACTAGCACAGATACGCAGAATTTT.

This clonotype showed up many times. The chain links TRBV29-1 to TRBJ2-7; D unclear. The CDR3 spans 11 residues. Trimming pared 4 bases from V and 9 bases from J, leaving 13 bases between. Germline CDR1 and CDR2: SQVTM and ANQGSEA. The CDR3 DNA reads TGCAGCGTTGGGGGATCCTCATGGCAGTACTTC. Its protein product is CSVGGSSWQYF.

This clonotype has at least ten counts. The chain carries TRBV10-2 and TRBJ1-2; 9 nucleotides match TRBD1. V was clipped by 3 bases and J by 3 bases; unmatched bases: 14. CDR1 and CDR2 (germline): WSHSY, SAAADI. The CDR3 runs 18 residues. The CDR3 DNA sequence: TGCGCCAGCAGTGACATTCCGGGACAGGGCCCCATTTACTATGGCTACACCTTC. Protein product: CASSDIPGQGPIYYGYTF.

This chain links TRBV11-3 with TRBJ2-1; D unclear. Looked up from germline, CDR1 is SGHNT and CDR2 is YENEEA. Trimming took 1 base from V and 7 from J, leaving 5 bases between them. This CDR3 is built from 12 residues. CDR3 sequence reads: CASSLGWNEQFF. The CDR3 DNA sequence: TGTGCCAGCAGCTTAGGATGGAATGAGCAGTTCTTC.

CDR3 residues: CASSTGTEYQPQHF. The CDR3 coding sequence is TGTGCCAGCAGCACAGGGACGGAGTATCAGCCCCAGCATTTT. This chain links TRBV28 with TRBJ1-5; maybe TRBD1 (6 bases). CDR1 and CDR2 from the germline V gene are MDHEN and SYDVKM. The CDR3 is 14 amino acids. V shed 6 bases and J shed 5 bases, with 14 bases lying between them. Together with reference TRBV28 and TRBJ1-5, the CDR3 gives the full variable domain: DVKVTQSSRYLVKRTGEKVFLECVQDMDHENMFWYRQDPGLGLRLIYFSYDVKMKEKGDIPEGYSVSREKKERFSLILESASTNQTSMYLCASSTGTEYQPQHFGDGTRLSIL.

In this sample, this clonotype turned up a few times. CDR3 sequence: CASSRSIRDRGYTF. Here the CDR3 DNA reads TGTGCCAGTAGCCGCTCTATCAGGGACCGGGGCTACACCTTC. The chain recombines TRBV19 with TRBJ1-2, with D possibly being TRBD1 (5 bases). Germline assignment: CDR1 LNHDA and CDR2 SQIVND (reference sequence). Trimming took off 6 bases at V and 8 bases at J, with 19 bases between the two ends. The CDR3 is made up of 14 amino acids. Full variable domain (outside the CDR3, taken from reference TRBV19 and TRBJ1-2): DGGITQSPKYLFRKEGQNVTLSCEQNLNHDAMYWYRQDPGQGLRLIYYSQIVNDFQKGDIAEGYSVSREKKESFPLTVTSAQKNPTAFYLCASSRSIRDRGYTFGSGTRLTVV.

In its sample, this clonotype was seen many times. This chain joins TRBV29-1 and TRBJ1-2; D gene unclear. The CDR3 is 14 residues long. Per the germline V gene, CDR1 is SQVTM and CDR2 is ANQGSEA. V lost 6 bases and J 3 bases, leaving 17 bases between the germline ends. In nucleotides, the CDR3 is TGCAGCGTCCGAAGGGTGGTTGGGGACTATGGCTACACCTTC. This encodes CSVRRVVGDYGYTF.

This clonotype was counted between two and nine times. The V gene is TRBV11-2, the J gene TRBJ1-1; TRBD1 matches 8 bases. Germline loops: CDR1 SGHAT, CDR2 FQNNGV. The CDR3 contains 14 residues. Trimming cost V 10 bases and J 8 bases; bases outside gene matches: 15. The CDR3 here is CATARGQGNMEAFF. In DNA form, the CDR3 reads TGTGCCACCGCTAGAGGACAGGGTAATATGGAAGCTTTCTTT.

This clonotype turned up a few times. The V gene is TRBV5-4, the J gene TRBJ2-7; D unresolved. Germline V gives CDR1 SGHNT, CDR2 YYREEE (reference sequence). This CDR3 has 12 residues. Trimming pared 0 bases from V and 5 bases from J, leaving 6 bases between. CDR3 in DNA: TGTGCCAGCAGCTTGGTAGGAAACGAGCAGTACTTC. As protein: CASSLVGNEQYF.

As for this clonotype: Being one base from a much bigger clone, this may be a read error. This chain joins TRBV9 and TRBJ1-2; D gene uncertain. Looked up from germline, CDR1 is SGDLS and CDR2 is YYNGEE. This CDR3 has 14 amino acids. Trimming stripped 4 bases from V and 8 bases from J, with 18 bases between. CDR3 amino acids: CASSLRESSMGYTF. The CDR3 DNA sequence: TGTGCCAGCAGCCTTCGAGAGAGCTCTATGGGCTACACCTTC.

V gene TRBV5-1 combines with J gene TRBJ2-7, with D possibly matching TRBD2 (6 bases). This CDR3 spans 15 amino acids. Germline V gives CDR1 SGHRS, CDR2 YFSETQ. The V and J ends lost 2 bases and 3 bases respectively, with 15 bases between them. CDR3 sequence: CASSLTQGGGYEQYF. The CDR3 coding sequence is TGCGCCAGCAGCTTAACCCAGGGAGGAGGCTACGAGCAGTACTTC.

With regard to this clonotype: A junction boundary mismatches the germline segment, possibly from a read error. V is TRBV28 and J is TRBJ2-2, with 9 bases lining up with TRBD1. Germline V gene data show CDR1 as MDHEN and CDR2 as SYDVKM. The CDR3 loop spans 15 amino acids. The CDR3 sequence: CVSIMGDREAGELFF. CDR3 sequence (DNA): TGTGTCAGCATCATGGGGGACAGGGAGGCCGGGGAGCTGTTTTTT.

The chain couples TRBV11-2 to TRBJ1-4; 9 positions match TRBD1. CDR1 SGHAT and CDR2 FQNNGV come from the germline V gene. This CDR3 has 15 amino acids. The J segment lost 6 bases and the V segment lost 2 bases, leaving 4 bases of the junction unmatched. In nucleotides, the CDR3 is TGTGCCAGCAGCTTATGGGGACAGGGAGATGAAAAACTGTTTTTT. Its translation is CASSLWGQGDEKLFF. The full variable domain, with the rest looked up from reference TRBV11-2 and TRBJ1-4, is EAGVAQSPRYKIIEKRQSVAFWCNPISGHATLYWYQQILGQGPKLLIQFQNNGVVDDSQLPKDRFSAERLKGVDSTLKIQPAKLEDSAVYLCASSLWGQGDEKLFFGSGTQLSVL.

In DNA form, the CDR3 reads TGCAGCGTCGAACCCGACTATGGCTACACCTTC. Translating gives CSVEPDYGYTF. The V call is TRBV29-1, the J call TRBJ1-2; D call uncertain. Germline V gene lookup returns CDR1 SQVTM and CDR2 ANQGSEA. CDR3 length: 11 residues. Trimming removed 6 bases at V and 3 bases at J, with 8 bases between.

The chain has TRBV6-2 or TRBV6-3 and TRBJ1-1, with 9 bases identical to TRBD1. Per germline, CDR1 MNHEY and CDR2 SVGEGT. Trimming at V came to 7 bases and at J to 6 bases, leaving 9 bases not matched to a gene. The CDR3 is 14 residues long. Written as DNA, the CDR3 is TGTGCCAGCACGTCGACAGGGGGTAGGGCTGAAGCTTTCTTT. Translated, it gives CASTSTGGRAEAFF.

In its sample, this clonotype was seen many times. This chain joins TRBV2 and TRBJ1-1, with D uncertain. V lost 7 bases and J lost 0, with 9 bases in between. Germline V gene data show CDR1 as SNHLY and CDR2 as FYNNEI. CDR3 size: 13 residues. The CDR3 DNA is TGTGCCAGCACGAGAAGAATGAACACTGAAGCTTTCTTT. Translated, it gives CASTRRMNTEAFF.

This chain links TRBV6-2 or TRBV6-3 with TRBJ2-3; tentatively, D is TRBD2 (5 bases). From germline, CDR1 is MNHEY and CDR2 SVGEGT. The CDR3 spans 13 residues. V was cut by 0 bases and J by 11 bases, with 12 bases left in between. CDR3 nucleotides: TGTGCCAGCAGTTACTCGAGCGGTGGGCAGCAGTATTTT. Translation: CASSYSSGGQQYF.

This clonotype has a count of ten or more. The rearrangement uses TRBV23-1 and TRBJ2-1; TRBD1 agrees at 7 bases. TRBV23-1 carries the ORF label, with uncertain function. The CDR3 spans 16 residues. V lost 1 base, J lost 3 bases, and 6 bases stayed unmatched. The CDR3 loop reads CASSQWADRIYNEQFF. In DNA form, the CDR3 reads TGCGCCAGCAGTCAATGGGCGGACAGGATCTACAATGAGCAGTTCTTC.

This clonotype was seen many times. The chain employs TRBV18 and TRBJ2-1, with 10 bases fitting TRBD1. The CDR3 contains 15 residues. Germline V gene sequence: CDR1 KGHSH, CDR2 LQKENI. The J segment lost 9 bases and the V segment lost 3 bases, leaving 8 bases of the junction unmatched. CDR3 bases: TGTGCCAGCTCACCGGACAGGGGGGGATTTGGTGAGCAGTTCTTC. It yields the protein CASSPDRGGFGEQFF.

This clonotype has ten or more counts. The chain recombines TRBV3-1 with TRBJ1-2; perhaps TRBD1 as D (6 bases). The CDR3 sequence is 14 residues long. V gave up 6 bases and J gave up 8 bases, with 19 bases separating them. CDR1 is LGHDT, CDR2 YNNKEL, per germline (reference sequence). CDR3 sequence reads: CASSGPTGAEGYTF. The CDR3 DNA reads TGTGCCAGCAGTGGGCCGACGGGGGCAGAAGGCTACACCTTC.

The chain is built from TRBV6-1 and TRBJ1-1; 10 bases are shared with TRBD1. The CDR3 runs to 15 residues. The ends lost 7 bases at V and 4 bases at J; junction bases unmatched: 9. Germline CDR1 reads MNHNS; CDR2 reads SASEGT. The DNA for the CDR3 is TGTGCCAGCACTAAGGACCGGGACAGGGGCACTGAAGCTTTCTTT. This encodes CASTKDRDRGTEAFF.

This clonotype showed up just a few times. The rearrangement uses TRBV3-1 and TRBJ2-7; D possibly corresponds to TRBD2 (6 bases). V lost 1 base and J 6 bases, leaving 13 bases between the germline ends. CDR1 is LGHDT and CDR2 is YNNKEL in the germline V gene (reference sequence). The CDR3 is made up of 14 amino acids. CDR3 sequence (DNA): TGTGCCAGCAGCCAAGGTGGAAGGAGGGTCGAGCAGTACTTC. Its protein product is CASSQGGRRVEQYF.

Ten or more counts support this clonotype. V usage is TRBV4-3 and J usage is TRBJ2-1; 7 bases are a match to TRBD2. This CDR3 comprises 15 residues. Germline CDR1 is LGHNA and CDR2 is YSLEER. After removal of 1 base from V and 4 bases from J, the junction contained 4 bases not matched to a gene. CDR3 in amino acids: CASSQGLASYNEQFF. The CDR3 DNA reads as TGCGCCAGCAGCCAAGGACTAGCCTCATACAATGAGCAGTTCTTC.

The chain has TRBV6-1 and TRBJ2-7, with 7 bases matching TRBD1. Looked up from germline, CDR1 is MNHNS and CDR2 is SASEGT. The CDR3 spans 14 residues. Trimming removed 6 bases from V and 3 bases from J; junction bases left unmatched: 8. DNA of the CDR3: TGTGCCAGCAGGTTACCGGGACAGTTCTACGAGCAGTACTTC. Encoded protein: CASRLPGQFYEQYF.